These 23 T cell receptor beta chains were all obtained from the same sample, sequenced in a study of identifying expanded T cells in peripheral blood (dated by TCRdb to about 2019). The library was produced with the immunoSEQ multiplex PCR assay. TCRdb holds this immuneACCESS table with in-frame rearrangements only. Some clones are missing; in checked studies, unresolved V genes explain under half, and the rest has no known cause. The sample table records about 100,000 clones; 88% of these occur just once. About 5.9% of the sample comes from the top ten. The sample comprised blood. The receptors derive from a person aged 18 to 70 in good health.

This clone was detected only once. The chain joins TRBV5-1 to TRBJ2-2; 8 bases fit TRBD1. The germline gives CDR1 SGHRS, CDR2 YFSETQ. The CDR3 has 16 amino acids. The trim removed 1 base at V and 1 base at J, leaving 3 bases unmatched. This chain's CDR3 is CASSLFGQGNTGELFF. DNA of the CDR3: TGCGCCAGCAGCTTGTTCGGACAGGGGAACACCGGGGAGCTGTTTTTT.

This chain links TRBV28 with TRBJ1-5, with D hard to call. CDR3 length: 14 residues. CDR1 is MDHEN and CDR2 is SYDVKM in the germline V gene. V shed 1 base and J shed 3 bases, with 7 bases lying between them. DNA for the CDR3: TGTGCCAGCAGTTTATCAGAGTACAATCAGCCCCAGCATTTT. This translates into CASSLSEYNQPQHF. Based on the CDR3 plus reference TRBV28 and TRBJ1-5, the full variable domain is DVKVTQSSRYLVKRTGEKVFLECVQDMDHENMFWYRQDPGLGLRLIYFSYDVKMKEKGDIPEGYSVSREKKERFSLILESASTNQTSMYLCASSLSEYNQPQHFGDGTRLSIL.

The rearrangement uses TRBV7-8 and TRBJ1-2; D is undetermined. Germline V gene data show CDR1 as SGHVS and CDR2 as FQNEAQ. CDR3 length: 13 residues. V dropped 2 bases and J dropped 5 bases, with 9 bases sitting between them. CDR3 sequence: CASSLPRHYGYTF. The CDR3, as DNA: TGTGCCAGCAGCTTACCCAGACATTATGGCTACACCTTC.

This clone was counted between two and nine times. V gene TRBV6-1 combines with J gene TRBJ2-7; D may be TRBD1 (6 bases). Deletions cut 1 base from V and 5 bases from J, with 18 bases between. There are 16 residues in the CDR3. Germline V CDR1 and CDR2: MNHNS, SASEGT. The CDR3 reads CASSEVRYRGLHEQYF. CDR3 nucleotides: TGTGCCAGCAGTGAAGTTCGGTATAGGGGGTTGCACGAGCAGTACTTC.

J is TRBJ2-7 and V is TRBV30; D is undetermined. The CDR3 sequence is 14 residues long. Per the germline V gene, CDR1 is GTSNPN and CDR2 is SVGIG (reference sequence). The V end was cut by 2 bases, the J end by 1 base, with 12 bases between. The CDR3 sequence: CAWSRGSGSYEQYF. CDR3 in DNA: TGTGCCTGGAGTCGCGGTTCTGGATCCTACGAGCAGTACTTC.

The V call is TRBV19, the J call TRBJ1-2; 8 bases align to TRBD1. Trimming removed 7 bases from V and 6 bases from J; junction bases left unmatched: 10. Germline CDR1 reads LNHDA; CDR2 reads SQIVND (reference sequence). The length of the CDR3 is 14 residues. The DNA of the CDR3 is TGTGCCAGTAAATTACAGGGGGAATTCCATGGCTACACCTTC. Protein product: CASKLQGEFHGYTF.

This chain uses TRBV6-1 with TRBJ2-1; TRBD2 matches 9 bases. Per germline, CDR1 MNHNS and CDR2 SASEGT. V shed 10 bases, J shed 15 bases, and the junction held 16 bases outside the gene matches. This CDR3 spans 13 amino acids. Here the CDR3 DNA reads TGTGCCATGGGGGCTAGCGGGGTAAGGAGGCTGTTCTTC. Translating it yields CAMGASGVRRLFF.

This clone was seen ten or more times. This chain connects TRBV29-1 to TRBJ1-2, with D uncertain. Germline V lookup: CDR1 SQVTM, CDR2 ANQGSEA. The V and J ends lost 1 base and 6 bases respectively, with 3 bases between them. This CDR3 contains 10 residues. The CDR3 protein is CSVEGNGYTF. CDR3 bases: TGCAGCGTTGAAGGGAATGGCTACACCTTC.

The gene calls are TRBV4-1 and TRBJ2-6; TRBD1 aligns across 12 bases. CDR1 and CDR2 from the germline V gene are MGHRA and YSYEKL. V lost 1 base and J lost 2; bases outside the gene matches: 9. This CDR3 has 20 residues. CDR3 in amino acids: CASSQATSGTGGAGANVLTF. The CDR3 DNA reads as TGCGCCAGCAGCCAAGCAACCTCCGGGACAGGGGGCGCTGGGGCCAACGTCCTGACTTTC.

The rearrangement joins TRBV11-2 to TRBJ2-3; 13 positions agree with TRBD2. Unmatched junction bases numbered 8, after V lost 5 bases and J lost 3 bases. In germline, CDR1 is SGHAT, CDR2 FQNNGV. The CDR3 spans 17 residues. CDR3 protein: CASSQELAGGPTDTQYF. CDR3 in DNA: TGTGCCAGCAGCCAAGAACTAGCGGGAGGGCCTACAGATACGCAGTATTTT.

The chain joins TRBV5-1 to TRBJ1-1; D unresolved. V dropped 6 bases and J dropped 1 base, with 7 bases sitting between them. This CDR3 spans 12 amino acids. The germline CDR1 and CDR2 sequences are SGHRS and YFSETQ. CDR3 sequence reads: CASNEGNTEAFF. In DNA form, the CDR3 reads TGCGCCAGCAATGAGGGGAACACTGAAGCTTTCTTT.

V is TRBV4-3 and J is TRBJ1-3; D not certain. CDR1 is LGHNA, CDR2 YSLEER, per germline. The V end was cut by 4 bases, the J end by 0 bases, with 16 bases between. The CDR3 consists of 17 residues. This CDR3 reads CASSPELRFSSGNTIYF. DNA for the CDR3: TGCGCCAGCAGCCCCGAACTGAGGTTCAGCTCTGGAAACACCATATATTTT.

The CDR3 region has the DNA TGCGCCAGCAGCTTGGAAGGAGGGGCTGAAGCTTTCTTT. Translated: CASSLEGGAEAFF. This chain links TRBV5-1 with TRBJ1-1; D is possibly TRBD1 (5 bases). Germline CDR1 and CDR2: SGHRS and YFSETQ. V was cut by 0 bases and J by 6 bases, with 9 bases left in between. There are 13 residues in the CDR3.

CDR3 loop: CASSEGLGAEAFF. The DNA of the CDR3 is TGTGCCAGCAGTGAAGGGCTAGGGGCTGAAGCTTTCTTT. The V call is TRBV2, the J call TRBJ1-1, with D perhaps TRBD1 (5 bases). The ends were cut back, 1 base at V and 6 bases at J, with 9 bases in the middle. Germline V gene lookup returns CDR1 SNHLY and CDR2 FYNNEI. The CDR3 runs 13 residues.

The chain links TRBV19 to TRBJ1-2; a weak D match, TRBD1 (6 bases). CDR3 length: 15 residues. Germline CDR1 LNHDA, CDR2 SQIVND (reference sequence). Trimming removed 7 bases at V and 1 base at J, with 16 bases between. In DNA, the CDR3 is TGTGCCAGTACCCTCTCCGGACAGATTAACTATGGCTACACCTTC. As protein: CASTLSGQINYGYTF.

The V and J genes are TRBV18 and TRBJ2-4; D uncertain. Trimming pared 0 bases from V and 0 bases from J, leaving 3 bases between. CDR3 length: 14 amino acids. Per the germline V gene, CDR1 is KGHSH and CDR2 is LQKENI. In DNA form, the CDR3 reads TGTGCCAGCTCACCACCCCTAGCCAAAAACATTCAGTACTTC. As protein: CASSPPLAKNIQYF. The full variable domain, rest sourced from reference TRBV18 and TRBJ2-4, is NAGVMQNPRHLVRRRGQEARLRCSPMKGHSHVYWYRQLPEEGLKFMVYLQKENIIDESGMPKERFSAEFPKEGPSILRIQQVVRGDSAAYFCASSPPLAKNIQYFGAGTRLSVL.

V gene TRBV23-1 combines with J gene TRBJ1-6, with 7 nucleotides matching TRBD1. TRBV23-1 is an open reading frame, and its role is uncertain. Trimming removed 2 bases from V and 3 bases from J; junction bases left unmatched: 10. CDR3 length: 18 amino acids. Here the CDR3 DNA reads TGCGCCAGCAGTCAAGCGAGGGGGCGGGGGTTCTATAATTCACCCCTCCACTTT. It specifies CASSQARGRGFYNSPLHF.

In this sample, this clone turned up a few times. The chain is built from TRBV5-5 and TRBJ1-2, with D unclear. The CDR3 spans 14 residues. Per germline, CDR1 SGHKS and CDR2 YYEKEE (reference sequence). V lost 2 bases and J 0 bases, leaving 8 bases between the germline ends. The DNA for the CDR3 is TGTGCCAGCAGCTTAGGGTCAGCTAACTATGGCTACACCTTC. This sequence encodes CASSLGSANYGYTF. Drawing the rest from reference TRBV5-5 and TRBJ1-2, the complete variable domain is DAGVTQSPTHLIKTRGQQVTLRCSPISGHKSVSWYQQVLGQGPQFIFQYYEKEERGRGNFPDRFSARQFPNYSSELNVNALLLGDSALYLCASSLGSANYGYTFGSGTRLTVV.

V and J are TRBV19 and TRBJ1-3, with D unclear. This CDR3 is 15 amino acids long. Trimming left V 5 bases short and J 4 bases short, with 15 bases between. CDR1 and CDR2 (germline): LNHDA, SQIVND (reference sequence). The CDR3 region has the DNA TGTGCCAGTAGTCTTCCGGGGTTGGGAGGAAACACCATATATTTT. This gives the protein CASSLPGLGGNTIYF. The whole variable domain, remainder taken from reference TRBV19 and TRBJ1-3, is DGGITQSPKYLFRKEGQNVTLSCEQNLNHDAMYWYRQDPGQGLRLIYYSQIVNDFQKGDIAEGYSVSREKKESFPLTVTSAQKNPTAFYLCASSLPGLGGNTIYFGEGSWLTVV.

The CDR3 coding sequence is TGTGCCAGCAGCTTAGGCGGGAGTGTGAACGAGCAGTACTTC. Its translation: CASSLGGSVNEQYF. This chain joins TRBV7-2 and TRBJ2-7, with 7 bases fitting TRBD2. CDR1 SGHTA and CDR2 FQGNSA come from the germline V gene. V shed 1 base and J 5 bases; nucleotides not matched to a gene: 5. The CDR3 contains 14 residues.

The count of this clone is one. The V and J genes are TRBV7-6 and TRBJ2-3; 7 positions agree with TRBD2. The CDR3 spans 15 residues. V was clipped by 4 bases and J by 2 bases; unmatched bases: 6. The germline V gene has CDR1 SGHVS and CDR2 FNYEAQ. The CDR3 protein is CASSSTSDHTDTQYF. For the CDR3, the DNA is TGTGCCAGCAGCTCAACTAGCGACCACACAGATACGCAGTATTTT.

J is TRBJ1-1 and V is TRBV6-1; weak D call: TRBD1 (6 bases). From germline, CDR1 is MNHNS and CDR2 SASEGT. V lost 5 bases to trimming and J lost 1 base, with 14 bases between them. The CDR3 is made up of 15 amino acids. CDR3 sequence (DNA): TGTGCCAGCAGTCCTCTCACAGGGAAGAACACTGAAGCTTTCTTT. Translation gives CASSPLTGKNTEAFF.

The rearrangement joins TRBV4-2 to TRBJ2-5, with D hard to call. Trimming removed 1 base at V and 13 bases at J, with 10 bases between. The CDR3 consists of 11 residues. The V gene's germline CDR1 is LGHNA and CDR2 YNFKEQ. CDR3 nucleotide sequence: TGTGCCAGCAGCCAAGGAGAGTCCCGGTACTTC. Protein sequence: CASSQGESRYF.